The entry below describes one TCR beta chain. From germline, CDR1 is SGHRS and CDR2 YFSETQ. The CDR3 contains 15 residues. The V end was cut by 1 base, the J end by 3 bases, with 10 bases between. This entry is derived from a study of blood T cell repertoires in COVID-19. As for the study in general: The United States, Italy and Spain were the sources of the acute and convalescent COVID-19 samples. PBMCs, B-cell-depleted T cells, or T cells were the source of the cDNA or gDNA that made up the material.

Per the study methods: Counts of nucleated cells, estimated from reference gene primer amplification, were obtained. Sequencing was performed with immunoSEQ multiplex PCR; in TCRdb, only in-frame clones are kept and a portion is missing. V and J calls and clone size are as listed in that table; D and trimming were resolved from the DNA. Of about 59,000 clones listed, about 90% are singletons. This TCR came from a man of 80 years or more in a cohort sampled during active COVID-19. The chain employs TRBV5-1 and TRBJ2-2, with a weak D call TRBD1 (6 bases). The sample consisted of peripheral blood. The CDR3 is CASSLLGADTGELFF. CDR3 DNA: TGCGCCAGCAGCTTGCTGGGGGCCGACACCGGGGAGCTGTTTTTT.